The 26 T cell receptor beta chains below were found in one sample sequenced in a study of cytomegalovirus exposure and HLA in healthy donors. PCR primers comprised 60 Vbeta and 13 Jbeta primers. The table came from immunoSEQ multiplex PCR; TCRdb's copy has only in-frame clones and leaves some out. The sample lists under 250,000 clones, more than 70% occurring once. The sequenced sample was PBMCs. These receptors were obtained from a human donor in good health.

The chain recombines TRBV7-6 with TRBJ1-2, with unresolved D. The length of the CDR3 is 15 residues. V was trimmed by 5 bases and J by 2 bases, leaving 15 bases between them. The germline V gene encodes CDR1 SGHVS and CDR2 FNYEAQ. The CDR3 DNA is TGTGCCAGCAGCCCCACGCGGGGTTCCAACTATGGCTACACCTTC. Residues: CASSPTRGSNYGYTF.

The rearrangement links TRBV2 to TRBJ2-7, with D possibly matching TRBD1 (6 bases). Trimming pared 5 bases from V and 5 bases from J, leaving 10 bases between. The CDR3 is 12 residues long. Per germline, CDR1 SNHLY and CDR2 FYNNEI. The CDR3 here is CASSPQGHEQYF. CDR3 bases: TGTGCCAGCAGTCCTCAGGGGCACGAGCAGTACTTC.

The V and J genes are TRBV10-2 and TRBJ2-5, with TRBD2 matching 11 bases. Trimming cost V 7 bases and J 1 base; bases outside gene matches: 5. The CDR3 totals 15 residues. Per germline, CDR1 WSHSY and CDR2 SAAADI. Here the CDR3 DNA reads TGCGCCAGCAAACTAGCGGGAGCTCCCCAAGAGACCCAGTACTTC. This translates into CASKLAGAPQETQYF.

This chain joins TRBV5-6 and TRBJ1-2, with unresolved D. Trimming pared 3 bases from V and 3 bases from J, leaving 18 bases between. The V gene's germline CDR1 is SGHDT and CDR2 YYEEEE. CDR3 length: 16 amino acids. CDR3 residues: CASSYPTTRSDYGYTF. The CDR3 bases are TGTGCCAGCAGCTACCCAACAACACGATCTGACTATGGCTACACCTTC. Combining the CDR3 with reference TRBV5-6 and TRBJ1-2 gives the whole variable domain DAGVTQSPTHLIKTRGQQVTLRCSPKSGHDTVSWYQQALGQGPQFIFQYYEEEERQRGNFPDRFSGHQFPNYSSELNVNALLLGDSALYLCASSYPTTRSDYGYTFGSGTRLTVV.

This clone occurred once. This sequence joins TRBV27 and TRBJ2-7; 10 bases fit TRBD1. V shed 7 bases and J 5 bases; nucleotides not matched to a gene: 5. CDR1 is MNHEY, CDR2 SMNVEV, per germline (reference sequence). The CDR3 covers 13 residues. CDR3 sequence: CASIGQGVHEQYF. CDR3 coding DNA: TGTGCCAGCATAGGACAGGGGGTCCACGAGCAGTACTTC.

The chain links TRBV15 to TRBJ2-1; D is unresolved. Germline lookup yields CDR1 LNHNV and CDR2 YYDKDF (reference sequence). The CDR3 sequence is 17 residues long. With 1 base removed from V and 2 bases from J, the gap between germline ends came to 15 bases. The DNA of the CDR3 is TGTGCCACCAGCAGAGCTCCTCCGGCAGGCACCTACAATGAGCAGTTCTTC. The encoded protein is CATSRAPPAGTYNEQFF.

The chain couples TRBV27 to TRBJ1-1; 12 nucleotides agree with TRBD1. The trim removed 2 bases at V and 0 bases at J, leaving 7 bases unmatched. From germline, CDR1 is MNHEY and CDR2 SMNVEV (reference sequence). The CDR3 length is 18 residues. CDR3 DNA: TGTGCCAGCAGTTTAGGGACAGGGGGCGGGTTGGTGAACACTGAAGCTTTCTTT. This encodes CASSLGTGGGLVNTEAFF.

This clone has a handful of counts. This chain joins TRBV7-9 and TRBJ1-1, with D hard to call. V lost 1 base and J 4 bases, leaving 10 bases between the germline ends. The CDR3 is 14 residues long. Germline lookup yields CDR1 SEHNR and CDR2 FQNEAQ (reference sequence). The CDR3 DNA reads as TGTGCCAGCAGCTTAGGAGGGCCTGGCACTGAAGCTTTCTTT. Residues: CASSLGGPGTEAFF.

The chain is built from TRBV7-9 and TRBJ2-5; 12 bases map to TRBD2. The CDR3 has 16 residues. V was pared by 5 bases and J by 6 bases, with 10 bases of the junction left unmatched. Germline CDR1 SEHNR, CDR2 FQNEAQ (reference sequence). In DNA form, the CDR3 reads TGTGCCAGCAGCATACCCGGGACTAGCGGGCTAAAGACCCAGTACTTC. Its protein product is CASSIPGTSGLKTQYF.

The rearrangement uses TRBV6-1 and TRBJ1-5; D gene unclear. Per germline, CDR1 MNHNS and CDR2 SASEGT. There are 14 residues in the CDR3. The V end lost 1 base, the J end lost 5 bases, and 9 bases lay between the germline ends. The CDR3: CASSEGAYYQPQHF. DNA for the CDR3: TGTGCCAGCAGTGAAGGGGCGTATTATCAGCCCCAGCATTTT.

The rearrangement joins TRBV18 to TRBJ2-7, with D tentatively TRBD1 (6 bases). V dropped 1 base and J dropped 2 bases, with 9 bases sitting between them. Germline V CDR1 and CDR2: KGHSH, LQKENI. The CDR3 runs to 14 residues. CDR3 bases: TGTGCCAGCTCACCACAGACAGGTCCCTACGAGCAGTACTTC. This encodes CASSPQTGPYEQYF.

V is TRBV4-1 and J is TRBJ2-7; perhaps TRBD2 as D (5 bases). CDR1 and CDR2 from the germline V gene are MGHRA and YSYEKL. V was cut by 6 bases and J by 2 bases, with 14 bases left in between. CDR3 length equals 14 residues. CDR3 nucleotides: TGCGCCAGCAGTCCCACTAGGGAACCCTACGAGCAGTACTTC. Its translation is CASSPTREPYEQYF.

J is TRBJ2-7 and V is TRBV11-2; 8 positions match TRBD2. Per germline, CDR1 SGHAT and CDR2 FQNNGV. J was trimmed by 3 bases and V by 0 bases; bases with no gene match: 13. This CDR3 region has 18 residues. CDR3 protein: CASSLDPPSGGLDYEQYF. As DNA, the CDR3 is TGTGCCAGCAGCTTAGACCCCCCCTCGGGGGGACTAGACTACGAGCAGTACTTC. Filled out from reference TRBV11-2 and TRBJ2-7, the complete variable domain reads EAGVAQSPRYKIIEKRQSVAFWCNPISGHATLYWYQQILGQGPKLLIQFQNNGVVDDSQLPKDRFSAERLKGVDSTLKIQPAKLEDSAVYLCASSLDPPSGGLDYEQYFGPGTRLTVT.

The V call is TRBV7-8, the J call TRBJ1-1; 8 bases fit TRBD1. The CDR3 is 14 amino acids. Germline V lookup: CDR1 SGHVS, CDR2 FQNEAQ. Losses at the gene ends were 5 bases for V and 4 bases for J; bases not matched to a gene: 6. CDR3 loop: CASSVPGQATEAFF. The CDR3, as DNA: TGTGCCAGCAGCGTTCCGGGACAGGCCACTGAAGCTTTCTTT.

The genes are TRBV29-1 and TRBJ1-1, with a tentative D call TRBD1 (5 bases). The length of the CDR3 is 13 residues. Trimming took off 5 bases at V and 0 bases at J, with 10 bases between the two ends. CDR1 SQVTM and CDR2 ANQGSEA come from the germline V gene. CDR3 region: CSVMGLMNTEAFF. In nucleotides, the CDR3 is TGCAGCGTTATGGGACTGATGAACACTGAAGCTTTCTTT.

This chain connects TRBV19 to TRBJ2-1; 8 bases line up with TRBD2. The CDR3 contains 17 residues. V lost 0 bases, J lost 7 bases, and 11 bases stayed unmatched. Germline CDR1 is LNHDA and CDR2 is SQIVND (reference sequence). CDR3 nucleotide sequence: TGTGCCAGTAGTATAGATGATGAGCGGGAGTATTGGAATGAGCAGTTCTTC. Protein product: CASSIDDEREYWNEQFF.

CDR3 coding DNA: TGTGCCAGCAGCTTAGCCGGGAGCGGGCAAGAGACCCAGTACTTC. This sequence encodes CASSLAGSGQETQYF. The chain recombines TRBV7-8 with TRBJ2-5, with D possibly being TRBD2 (6 bases). Between the trimmed V and J ends, which lost 0 bases and 2 bases, there was a span of 10 bases. In germline, CDR1 is SGHVS, CDR2 FQNEAQ. The CDR3 runs to 15 residues.

The chain links TRBV9 to TRBJ2-2; TRBD1 aligns across 7 bases. Trimming took 4 bases from V and 4 from J; bases not matched to a gene: 10. CDR3 length: 16 residues. Germline V gene data show CDR1 as SGDLS and CDR2 as YYNGEE. The CDR3 coding sequence is TGTGCCAGCAGCCCACGACAGGGATTGGGCACCGGGGAGCTGTTTTTT. Its protein is CASSPRQGLGTGELFF.

This clone was found once. The V gene is TRBV6-1, the J gene TRBJ2-7, with D possibly TRBD2 on 7 matching bases. Germline lookup yields CDR1 MNHNS and CDR2 SASEGT. The CDR3 is 13 residues long. V was shortened by 11 bases and J by 4 bases, with 18 bases between the two germline ends. This CDR3 is CAVEGGQGYEQYF. The CDR3, as DNA: TGTGCCGTCGAGGGGGGGCAAGGATACGAGCAGTACTTC.

This sequence joins TRBV2 and TRBJ2-2; TRBD1 aligns across 10 bases. Trimming cost V 6 bases and J 6 bases; bases outside gene matches: 10. Per the germline V gene, CDR1 is SNHLY and CDR2 is FYNNEI. This CDR3 is 16 amino acids long. The CDR3 coding sequence is TGTGCCAGCAGGGAGTTCGACAGGGGGCTTTCCGGGGAGCTGTTTTTT. This codes for CASREFDRGLSGELFF.

J is TRBJ1-4 and V is TRBV18; possible D gene TRBD1, 5 bases. Deletions cut 3 bases from V and 5 bases from J, with 10 bases between. In germline, CDR1 is KGHSH, CDR2 LQKENI. The length of the CDR3 is 14 residues. The chain's CDR3 is CASSPAGRNEKLFF. The CDR3 DNA follows: TGTGCCAGCTCACCTGCGGGACGGAATGAAAAACTGTTTTTT.

This chain joins TRBV18 and TRBJ2-7, with D tentatively TRBD1 (5 bases). The germline CDR1 and CDR2 sequences are KGHSH and LQKENI. V was cut by 5 bases and J by 2 bases, with 10 bases left in between. The CDR3 sequence is 13 residues long. This CDR3 reads CASSYIGAYEQYF. CDR3 sequence (DNA): TGTGCCAGCTCATATATAGGGGCCTACGAGCAGTACTTC.

This clone was recorded a few times. The chain combines TRBV6-1 with TRBJ2-7, with TRBD2 matching 10 bases. Germline V CDR1 and CDR2: MNHNS, SASEGT. This CDR3 spans 15 amino acids. Trimming cost V 5 bases and J 6 bases; bases outside gene matches: 10. CDR3 protein: CASSLAASGRSEQYF. In DNA form, the CDR3 reads TGTGCCAGCAGTCTCGCGGCTAGCGGGAGATCCGAGCAGTACTTC.

This chain links TRBV7-9 with TRBJ2-5, with TRBD2 matching over 10 bases. The CDR3 spans 16 residues. CDR1 and CDR2 (germline): SEHNR, FQNEAQ (reference sequence). The V segment lost 1 base and the J segment 2 bases; nucleotides outside the gene matches: 4. The CDR3 loop reads CASSLGLAGPQETQYF. For the CDR3, the DNA is TGTGCCAGCAGCTTAGGACTAGCGGGTCCACAAGAGACCCAGTACTTC.

The chain couples TRBV6-5 to TRBJ1-1; D remains ambiguous. Germline assignment: CDR1 MNHEY and CDR2 SVGAGI. V dropped 7 bases and J dropped 1 base, with 16 bases sitting between them. This CDR3 is built from 15 residues. The CDR3 protein is CASTFLTPGNTEAFF. The CDR3 DNA reads TGTGCCAGCACCTTCCTCACACCAGGGAACACTGAAGCTTTCTTT.

This chain uses TRBV5-6 with TRBJ2-2, with 9 bases identical to TRBD1. V dropped 2 bases and J dropped 4; count of bases not matched to a gene: 6. The CDR3 sequence is 16 residues long. Per germline, CDR1 SGHDT and CDR2 YYEEEE. The CDR3 coding sequence is TGTGCCAGCAGCTTCACCCGGGACAGGGCCACCGGGGAGCTGTTTTTT. It yields the protein CASSFTRDRATGELFF.